This record covers a single T cell receptor beta chain. The same CDR3 is also encoded by other DNA sequences in this sample. This sample is drawn from a study of cytomegalovirus exposure and HLA in healthy donors. Across the study: Genetic ancestry analysis placed around four fifths of the 400 or so donors that were genotyped in the Caucasian-associated cluster.

This PCR relied on a set of 60 Vbeta primers and 13 Jbeta primers. In the study's own analysis: The authors later counted 65 million to 80 million unique TCR beta chains, around 9.9 million of them shared. Produced via immunoSEQ multiplex PCR; TCRdb's table is partial and in-frame only. V and J calls and clone size are given by that table; D and trimming were obtained from the DNA. The sample has roughly 120,000 clones; approximately 70% are singletons. V lost 5 bases and J 5 bases, leaving 19 bases between the germline ends. This CDR3 spans 16 amino acids. Germline loops: CDR1 PRHDT, CDR2 FYEKMQ (reference sequence).

The TCR originated in a woman between 40 and 50 years old in good health and CMV-seropositive. The gene calls are TRBV13 and TRBJ2-1; possible D gene TRBD1, 5 bases. Material: PBMCs. CDR3 protein: CASSRGKVSGNNEQFF. DNA of the CDR3: TGTGCCAGCAGCCGCGGCAAGGTGTCAGGGAACAATGAGCAGTTCTTC.